This T cell receptor beta chain was sequenced in a study of early T cells in non-severe SARS-CoV-2 infection. As part of library construction, unique molecular identifiers were attached to individual cDNA molecules. TCRdb reprocessed the 5' RACE reads via MiXCR and lists one record per CDR3 protein. The sample gives some 40,000 distinct CDR3 sequences, around 5% of which show up once; 25% to 30% is in the top ten. Germline V gives CDR1 MDHEN, CDR2 SYDVKM. Deletions cut 1 base from V and 2 bases from J, with 9 bases between. The CDR3 has 14 amino acids. The chain combines TRBV28 with TRBJ2-7, with unresolved D. Source material: whole blood. The TCR sequence derives from an adult who was a healthcare worker with PCR-confirmed SARS-CoV-2 infection or an uninfected control (not recorded which). The CDR3 here is CASSLSRPPYEQYF. The CDR3 coding sequence is TGTGCCAGCAGTTTATCGCGTCCCCCCTACGAGCAGTACTTC.